The 31 T cell receptor beta chains below were found in one sample sequenced in a study of regulatory T cells in long-lasting Graves disease. Time point here: newly diagnosed GD, antithyroid drugs for less than 3 months. Extracted RNA from PBMCs served as the source of the TCR library. HTBI primers from iRepertoire and Arm-PCR of CDR3 regions yielded the TCR beta libraries. MiXCR was run by TCRdb on the multiplex PCR reads, yielding one entry per CDR3 protein. This sample has 360,000 or so distinct CDR3 sequences, with about 16% found just once. These same records also appear under a second study, on T cells in Graves' hyperthyroidism and ophthalmopathy.

The sample was peripheral blood mononuclear cells (PBMCs), taken at new diagnosis, from a patient treated with antithyroid drugs. The receptor set was obtained from a woman aged 18 to 35 with Graves disease.

V usage is TRBV5-1 and J usage is TRBJ1-1; 7 positions match TRBD1. Germline V lookup: CDR1 SGHRS, CDR2 YFSETQ. This CDR3 contains 17 residues. The J segment lost 4 bases and the V segment lost 0 bases, leaving 12 bases of the junction unmatched. In DNA form, the CDR3 reads TGCGCCAGCAGCTTGGAGGGGTCCCTGAACAGGGGCACTGAAGCTTTCTTT. Translation: CASSLEGSLNRGTEAFF.

This sequence joins TRBV10-3 and TRBJ1-2, with 7 positions matching TRBD1. The CDR3 is 19 residues long. From germline, CDR1 is ENHRY and CDR2 SYGVKD. J was trimmed by 4 bases and V by 4 bases; bases with no gene match: 21. The CDR3 reads CAISAENLKGTAIIYGYTF. The CDR3 DNA follows: TGTGCCATCAGTGCGGAAAACTTAAAGGGGACAGCGATAATCTATGGCTACACCTTC.

This chain connects TRBV7-2 to TRBJ2-1, with D perhaps matching TRBD2 (5 bases). Trimming left V 7 bases short and J 0 bases short, with 13 bases between. The CDR3 sequence is 15 residues long. Germline V gene lookup returns CDR1 SGHTA and CDR2 FQGNSA. The CDR3 loop is CASTPLGSSYNEQFF. The CDR3 bases are TGTGCCAGCACACCCTTGGGGAGCTCCTACAATGAGCAGTTCTTC.

This chain connects TRBV20-1 to TRBJ1-1; TRBD1 might be the D (6 bases). The CDR3 totals 14 residues. With 2 bases removed from V and 10 bases from J, the gap between germline ends came to 20 bases. Germline-derived CDR1 and CDR2 are DFQATT and SNEGSKA (reference sequence). CDR3 DNA sequence: TGCAGTGCTAGACGCCACCCGGGACAAGTCGTAGCTTTCTTT. This gives the protein CSARRHPGQVVAFF.

This clonotype was seen many times. The chain combines TRBV5-1 with TRBJ2-1; D unresolved. Germline lookup yields CDR1 SGHRS and CDR2 YFSETQ. Trimming left V 6 bases short and J 7 bases short, with 17 bases between. This CDR3 is built from 14 residues. CDR3 coding DNA: TGCGCCAGCAATCCGGCTGGAAGGTTGAATGAGCAGTTCTTC. Its protein is CASNPAGRLNEQFF.

Ten or more counts support this clonotype. The chain couples TRBV20-1 to TRBJ2-1, with a weak D call TRBD2 (6 bases). This CDR3 spans 15 amino acids. V lost 0 bases, J lost 7 bases, and 16 bases lay in between. The germline V gene encodes CDR1 DFQATT and CDR2 SNEGSKA (reference sequence). CDR3 sequence reads: CSARESKRAVNEQFF. The CDR3 region has the DNA TGCAGTGCTAGAGAATCCAAGCGGGCCGTAAATGAGCAGTTCTTC.

This clonotype was seen a handful of times. This chain uses TRBV2 with TRBJ1-2, with 8 bases identical to TRBD1. CDR3 length: 13 amino acids. The V segment lost 6 bases and the J segment 5 bases; nucleotides outside the gene matches: 5. Germline V gene data show CDR1 as SNHLY and CDR2 as FYNNEI. CDR3: CASRTDRDYGYTF. In DNA form, the CDR3 reads TGTGCCAGCAGGACGGACAGGGATTATGGCTACACCTTC.

The chain carries TRBV6-2 or TRBV6-3 and TRBJ2-3; TRBD1 agrees at 7 bases. V was pared by 0 bases and J by 12 bases, with 6 bases of the junction left unmatched. This CDR3 is built from 13 residues. CDR1 is MNHEY, CDR2 SVGEGT, per germline. The CDR3 sequence is CASSYSIRDSQYF. CDR3 nucleotide sequence: TGTGCCAGCAGTTACTCAATCCGGGACAGCCAGTATTTT.

This clonotype was counted ten times or more. J is TRBJ2-1 and V is TRBV20-1; 11 positions match TRBD1. The CDR3 runs 15 residues. The junction had 6 bases not matched to a gene; V was cut back by 4 bases and J by 4 bases. The V gene's germline CDR1 is DFQATT and CDR2 SNEGSKA (reference sequence). CDR3: CSAKRGQGGYNEQFF. In DNA, the CDR3 is TGCAGTGCTAAGAGGGGACAGGGGGGGTACAATGAGCAGTTCTTC.

This clonotype was detected a few times. This sequence joins TRBV11-2 and TRBJ1-2, with D unresolved. V shed 5 bases and J shed 4 bases, with 14 bases lying between them. This CDR3 comprises 14 residues. CDR1 SGHAT and CDR2 FQNNGV come from the germline V gene. The CDR3 here is CASSPEWETYGYTF. The CDR3 DNA is TGTGCCAGCAGCCCGGAGTGGGAGACCTATGGCTACACCTTC.

This clonotype was observed a handful of times. The rearrangement joins TRBV6-5 to TRBJ1-3; perhaps TRBD1 as D (6 bases). CDR1 and CDR2 (germline): MNHEY, SVGAGI. Between the trimmed V and J ends, which lost 2 bases and 3 bases, there was a span of 14 bases. The CDR3 has 16 residues. CDR3 DNA: TGTGCCAGCAGTTACAACCAGGGGCTCGGTGGAAACACCATATATTTT. This sequence encodes CASSYNQGLGGNTIYF.

This chain links TRBV2 with TRBJ2-7; TRBD1 is a possible D gene (7 bases). There are 14 residues in the CDR3. Germline CDR1 and CDR2: SNHLY and FYNNEI. V lost 6 bases to trimming and J lost 6 bases, with 18 bases between them. The CDR3 DNA sequence: TGTGCCAGCAGATACGGGGGAACAGGGGCCGAGCAGTACTTC. Its protein product is CASRYGGTGAEQYF.

There are many counts of this clonotype. The CDR3 reads CASRVGVANTGELFF. The CDR3 DNA reads TGTGCCAGCAGGGTAGGGGTCGCGAACACCGGGGAGCTGTTTTTT. The chain has TRBV6-1 and TRBJ2-2; tentative D call: TRBD1 (5 bases). Looked up from germline, CDR1 is MNHNS and CDR2 is SASEGT. V lost 6 bases and J 0 bases, leaving 11 bases between the germline ends. This CDR3 spans 15 amino acids.

Concerning this clonotype: Germline and junction disagree at one end, which may indicate a read error. The gene calls are TRBV18 and TRBJ1-4; D unclear. Germline values: CDR1 KGHSH, CDR2 LQKENI. This CDR3 spans 11 amino acids. The CDR3 protein is CGSSSNEKLFF. CDR3 sequence (DNA): TGTGGCAGCTCATCCAATGAAAAACTGTTTTTT.

The chain recombines TRBV9 with TRBJ1-4; D is uncertain. Per the germline V gene, CDR1 is SGDLS and CDR2 is YYNGEE. The CDR3 loop spans 16 amino acids. V dropped 1 base and J dropped 0 bases, with 10 bases sitting between them. This CDR3 reads CASSVSGSATNEKLFF. The CDR3 region has the DNA TGTGCCAGCAGCGTATCGGGGTCGGCAACTAATGAAAAACTGTTTTTT.

This clonotype showed up many times. V and J are TRBV11-3 and TRBJ2-1; D gene uncertain. This CDR3 has 14 residues. Trimming pared 2 bases from V and 14 bases from J, leaving 19 bases between. In germline, CDR1 is SGHNT, CDR2 YENEEA. As DNA, the CDR3 is TGTGCCAGCAGCTTAACCCCGTCGACGGACCAAAAGTTCTTC. This sequence encodes CASSLTPSTDQKFF.

This clonotype was recorded many times. The rearrangement uses TRBV4-2 and TRBJ1-1; D possibly corresponds to TRBD1 (5 bases). The V end was cut by 4 bases, the J end by 7 bases, with 13 bases between. The CDR3 spans 13 residues. Germline-derived CDR1 and CDR2 are LGHNA and YNFKEQ. The CDR3 nucleotides read TGTGCCAGCAGCCTTCGGGGGGACGATGAAGCTTTCTTT. Protein sequence: CASSLRGDDEAFF.

This clonotype was observed at least ten times. This chain joins TRBV20-1 and TRBJ2-5; perhaps TRBD1 as D (7 bases). Deletions cut 1 base from V and 2 bases from J, with 11 bases between. Germline CDR1 is DFQATT and CDR2 is SNEGSKA (reference sequence). CDR3 length: 14 residues. The CDR3 DNA reads TGCAGTGCTAGAGGGGGGGACAGACAAGAGACCCAGTACTTC. It codes for CSARGGDRQETQYF.

This clonotype showed up just a few times. The J gene is TRBJ1-2, the V gene TRBV30; no clear D. The CDR3 totals 13 residues. Trimming took 4 bases from V and 3 from J, leaving 12 bases between them. From germline, CDR1 is GTSNPN and CDR2 SVGIG (reference sequence). CDR3 amino acids: CAWTRGLDYGYTF. DNA for the CDR3: TGTGCCTGGACGAGAGGTTTGGACTATGGCTACACCTTC.

This clonotype was observed a handful of times. This rearrangement joins TRBV19 to TRBJ2-3, with 10 bases that match TRBD2. The junction had 3 bases not matched to a gene; V was cut back by 3 bases and J by 6 bases. Germline V gene lookup returns CDR1 LNHDA and CDR2 SQIVND (reference sequence). The CDR3 is 14 residues long. This chain's CDR3 is CASSITSGTDTQYF. The CDR3 coding sequence is TGTGCCAGTAGTATCACTAGCGGGACCGATACGCAGTATTTT.

This clonotype was seen ten or more times. V is TRBV5-1 and J is TRBJ2-1; 14 bases line up with TRBD2. Per the germline V gene, CDR1 is SGHRS and CDR2 is YFSETQ. CDR3 length equals 16 residues. The V gene end was trimmed by 0 bases and the J gene end by 8 bases; junction bases not matched to a gene: 4. For the CDR3, the DNA is TGCGCCAGCAGCTTGGCGACTAGCGGGAGGGCCGATGAGCAGTTCTTC. Translated: CASSLATSGRADEQFF.

This clonotype came up a few times. The chain is built from TRBV27 and TRBJ2-2, with TRBD2 identical over 10 bases. The germline V gene has CDR1 MNHEY and CDR2 SMNVEV (reference sequence). The CDR3 extends over 17 amino acids. The J segment lost 5 bases and the V segment lost 1 base, leaving 7 bases of the junction unmatched. CDR3: CASSLYRLAGVTGELFF. In DNA, the CDR3 is TGTGCCAGCAGTTTATATCGGCTAGCGGGAGTAACCGGGGAGCTGTTTTTT.

Turning to this clonotype: A junction end diverges from the germline sequence, so it may reflect a read error. The V gene is TRBV10-3, the J gene TRBJ1-6; perhaps TRBD1 as D (5 bases). Germline loops: CDR1 ENHRY, CDR2 SYGVKD. CDR3 length equals 15 residues. The CDR3 sequence: CASSDSTGPSAPLHF. As DNA, the CDR3 is TGTGCCAGCAGTGACTCCACAGGCCCCTCGGCACCCCTCCACTTT.

Only a few counts were recorded for this clonotype. The V and J genes are TRBV7-2 and TRBJ1-4, with 8 bases aligning to TRBD1. Germline lookup yields CDR1 SGHTA and CDR2 FQGNSA. J was trimmed by 7 bases and V by 5 bases; bases with no gene match: 9. The CDR3 covers 15 residues. The CDR3 DNA reads as TGTGCCAGCAGCCCCACGACAGGGGAAGGTGAAAAACTGTTTTTT. Its protein is CASSPTTGEGEKLFF.

This clonotype was recorded many times. The rearrangement links TRBV13 to TRBJ2-1, with 14 nucleotides matching TRBD2. Germline assignment: CDR1 PRHDT and CDR2 FYEKMQ (reference sequence). The CDR3 spans 18 residues. The junction had 14 bases not matched to a gene; V was cut back by 5 bases and J by 8 bases. CDR3 nucleotides: TGTGCCAGCAGCAAACGACGACTAGCGGGAGGGCCGAGGGATGAGCAGTTCTTC. Encoded protein: CASSKRRLAGGPRDEQFF.

CDR3 sequence: CASSIGGQSFYEQYF. CDR3 sequence (DNA): TGTGCCAGTAGTATAGGCGGACAGAGCTTCTACGAGCAGTACTTC. J is TRBJ2-7 and V is TRBV19, with D possibly being TRBD1 (6 bases). CDR1 LNHDA and CDR2 SQIVND come from the germline V gene (reference sequence). The CDR3 consists of 15 residues. V lost 1 base to trimming and J lost 3 bases, with 13 bases between them.

This clonotype appeared many times. The chain links TRBV12-3 or TRBV12-4 to TRBJ2-7; D possibly corresponds to TRBD2 (6 bases). V was clipped by 1 base and J by 2 bases, with 18 bases between them. This CDR3 comprises 17 residues. The CDR3 loop is CASSLDSGSGPTYEQYF. The CDR3 coding sequence is TGTGCCAGCAGTTTAGATTCGGGTAGCGGACCCACCTACGAGCAGTACTTC.

This clonotype showed up just a few times. The gene calls are TRBV4-2 and TRBJ1-1; D remains ambiguous. Looked up from germline, CDR1 is LGHNA and CDR2 is YNFKEQ. V lost 4 bases, J lost 3 bases, and 18 bases lay in between. CDR3 length: 16 amino acids. CDR3 nucleotide sequence: TGTGCCAGCAGCCCCCCAGGTACGTTTGGGGACACTGAAGCTTTCTTT. Translated, it gives CASSPPGTFGDTEAFF.

This clonotype was observed many times. V and J are TRBV20-1 and TRBJ2-1; 9 bases map to TRBD1. This CDR3 contains 13 residues. Germline lookup yields CDR1 DFQATT and CDR2 SNEGSKA (reference sequence). Trimming cost V 5 bases and J 4 bases; bases outside gene matches: 3. CDR3 sequence reads: CSASTGGYNEQFF. The CDR3 region has the DNA TGCAGTGCTTCGACAGGGGGTTACAATGAGCAGTTCTTC.

The J gene is TRBJ2-7, the V gene TRBV6-2 or TRBV6-3; a weak D match, TRBD1 (5 bases). Trimming stripped 1 base from V and 5 bases from J, with 9 bases between. Germline V CDR1 and CDR2: MNHEY, SVGEGT. This CDR3 region has 13 residues. The CDR3 nucleotides read TGTGCCAGCAGTTACTTAGGGGTCCACGAGCAGTACTTC. Residues: CASSYLGVHEQYF.

This clonotype was found many times. The J gene is TRBJ1-2, the V gene TRBV28; possibly TRBD1 for D (6 bases). Germline CDR1 MDHEN, CDR2 SYDVKM. This CDR3 has 13 residues. Trimming left V 5 bases short and J 6 bases short, with 13 bases between. The CDR3: CASSPRGPDGYTF. The CDR3 DNA follows: TGTGCCAGCAGTCCCCGGGGGCCCGATGGCTACACCTTC.